This is a list of T cell receptor beta chains from one sample in a study of cytomegalovirus exposure and HLA in healthy donors. Here immunoSEQ multiplex PCR was the method, and the copy in TCRdb shows in-frame clones only, minus some. The sample yields 150,000 to 200,000 clones, roughly 80% seen once. The sample was PBMCs. Receptor source: a woman aged 18-35 years in good health and CMV-seropositive. The CDR3 runs from the conserved cysteine through the conserved F or W. The order of the fields is D gene, V gene, J gene, clone size, CDR3 DNA, CDR3 protein. A D gene is named only where the DNA matches it firmly. A clone size is listed for some rows: how often the clone was seen (once, few, many), or a class if it is expanded.

d_call: NA
v_call: TRBV27
j_call: TRBJ1-3
clone_size: NA
cdr3_nt: TGTGCCAGCAGGACAACCTCTGGAAACACCATATATTTT
cdr3_aa: CASRTTSGNTIYF

d_call: NA
v_call: TRBV7-2
j_call: TRBJ2-3
clone_size: NA
cdr3_nt: TGTGCCAGCAGCTTAACAGGTCTCACAGATACGCAGTATTTT
cdr3_aa: CASSLTGLTDTQYF

d_call: TRBD1
v_call: TRBV19
j_call: TRBJ1-3
clone_size: NA
cdr3_nt: TGTGCCAGTAGTCAGACAGGGGCCAGCGGAAACACCATATATTTT
cdr3_aa: CASSQTGASGNTIYF

d_call: TRBD1
v_call: TRBV11-2
j_call: TRBJ2-7
clone_size: NA
cdr3_nt: TGTGCCAGCAGCCTCTGGACAGGGAATTACGACGAGCAGTACTTC
cdr3_aa: CASSLWTGNYDEQYF

d_call: NA
v_call: TRBV25-1
j_call: TRBJ2-2
clone_size: NA
cdr3_nt: TGTGCCAGCAGTGAATTTTCCGGGGGTACCGGGGAGCTGTTTTTT
cdr3_aa: CASSEFSGGTGELFF

d_call: TRBD1
v_call: TRBV11-2
j_call: TRBJ1-2
clone_size: NA
cdr3_nt: TGTGCCAGCAGCCCCCAAATGGACAGGTGGGAGGTATGGACCTTC
cdr3_aa: CASSPQMDRWEVWTF

d_call: NA
v_call: TRBV19
j_call: TRBJ1-5
clone_size: few
cdr3_nt: TGTGCCAGTAGTATAGATTCGGGCAGGGGCCAGCATTTT
cdr3_aa: CASSIDSGRGQHF

d_call: NA
v_call: TRBV4-2
j_call: TRBJ1-5
clone_size: NA
cdr3_nt: TGTGCCAGCAGCCCGCTCCCTTCCTCCTTTTCCCCAGGACAAAACAATCAGCCCCAGCATTTT
cdr3_aa: CASSPLPSSFSPGQNNQPQHF

d_call: NA
v_call: TRBV28
j_call: TRBJ1-1
clone_size: NA
cdr3_nt: TGTGCCAGCAGCTCCCCCGGGAGGATGAACACTGAAGCTTTCTTT
cdr3_aa: CASSSPGRMNTEAFF

d_call: NA
v_call: TRBV2
j_call: TRBJ1-1
clone_size: NA
cdr3_nt: TGTGCCAGCAGTGGAACTCTAGAAGCTTTCTTT
cdr3_aa: CASSGTLEAFF

d_call: NA
v_call: TRBV21-1
j_call: TRBJ2-7
clone_size: NA
cdr3_nt: TGTGCCAGCAGTGTGCGTTTACCCAACGAGCAGTACTTC
cdr3_aa: CASSVRLPNEQYF

d_call: TRBD2
v_call: TRBV4-1
j_call: TRBJ2-1
clone_size: once
cdr3_nt: TGCGCCAGCAGCAAGAGCGGGGGGTCCTACAATGAGCAGTTCTTC
cdr3_aa: CASSKSGGSYNEQFF

d_call: NA
v_call: TRBV2
j_call: TRBJ1-6
clone_size: NA
cdr3_nt: TGTGCCAGCCACTTAGCGAATTCACCCCTCCACTTT
cdr3_aa: CASHLANSPLHF

d_call: NA
v_call: TRBV9
j_call: TRBJ2-1
clone_size: few
cdr3_nt: TGTGCCAGCAGCACGGCCTACAATGAGCAGTTCTTC
cdr3_aa: CASSTAYNEQFF

d_call: NA
v_call: TRBV19
j_call: TRBJ1-2
clone_size: NA
cdr3_nt: TGTGCCAGTAGTATAGATTTCCGGGATACGATCTATGGCTACACCTTC
cdr3_aa: CASSIDFRDTIYGYTF

d_call: NA
v_call: TRBV6-1
j_call: TRBJ1-6
clone_size: once
cdr3_nt: TGTGCCACTATCCCGGGGAGCTCCTATAATTCACCCCTCCACTTT
cdr3_aa: CATIPGSSYNSPLHF

d_call: NA
v_call: TRBV19
j_call: TRBJ1-2
clone_size: NA
cdr3_nt: TGTGCCAGTACCCCGACCGGGCGGGAGGGTTATGGCTACACCTTC
cdr3_aa: CASTPTGREGYGYTF

d_call: TRBD2
v_call: TRBV2
j_call: TRBJ2-1
clone_size: NA
cdr3_nt: TGTGCCAGCAGCGCCGACACTCTAGCGGGGAATGAGCAGTTCTTC
cdr3_aa: CASSADTLAGNEQFF

d_call: NA
v_call: TRBV6-1
j_call: TRBJ2-1
clone_size: once
cdr3_nt: TGTGCCAGCAGTGATTGGGTGACACCCCCCTTCTACAATGAGCAGTTCTTC
cdr3_aa: CASSDWVTPPFYNEQFF

d_call: TRBD2
v_call: TRBV25-1
j_call: TRBJ2-2
clone_size: NA
cdr3_nt: TGTGCCAGCACCGACCGGGGGGGGCCAATCGGGGAGCTGTTTTTT
cdr3_aa: CASTDRGGPIGELFF

d_call: TRBD2
v_call: TRBV30
j_call: TRBJ2-1
clone_size: once
cdr3_nt: TGTGCCTGGAGAGGAGCGGGGGTGACGGGTAGCGAGCAGTTCTTC
cdr3_aa: CAWRGAGVTGSEQFF

d_call: TRBD1
v_call: TRBV5-6
j_call: TRBJ1-5
clone_size: NA
cdr3_nt: TGTGCCAGCAGCTCAATAAACGACAGGGCCGGTCAGCCCCAGCATTTT
cdr3_aa: CASSSINDRAGQPQHF

d_call: NA
v_call: TRBV30
j_call: TRBJ1-6
clone_size: NA
cdr3_nt: TGTGCCTGGAGCTTAGTCCGCCGGGCCCTCCACTTT
cdr3_aa: CAWSLVRRALHF

d_call: TRBD1
v_call: TRBV5-1
j_call: TRBJ1-1
clone_size: few
cdr3_nt: TGCGCCAGCAGCTTGGGTCCGGGACAGGGTGAAGCTTTCTTT
cdr3_aa: CASSLGPGQGEAFF

d_call: NA
v_call: TRBV10-3
j_call: TRBJ2-1
clone_size: NA
cdr3_nt: TGTGCCATCAGTGCCCTAGTTTACAATGAGCAGTTCTTC
cdr3_aa: CAISALVYNEQFF

d_call: NA
v_call: TRBV6-4
j_call: TRBJ1-1
clone_size: NA
cdr3_nt: TGTGCCAGCAGTGACTCTTATTTCGGGACTTCTGAAGCTTTCTTT
cdr3_aa: CASSDSYFGTSEAFF

d_call: TRBD1
v_call: TRBV4-3
j_call: TRBJ1-3
clone_size: NA
cdr3_nt: TGCGCCAGCAGCCCCCGACAGGGCGAGGCTGGAAACACCATATATTTT
cdr3_aa: CASSPRQGEAGNTIYF

d_call: NA
v_call: TRBV7-3
j_call: TRBJ2-2
clone_size: NA
cdr3_nt: TGTGCCAGCAGCCCCGCGGCCGGGGAGCTGTTTTTT
cdr3_aa: CASSPAAGELFF

d_call: TRBD1
v_call: TRBV27
j_call: TRBJ1-4
clone_size: NA
cdr3_nt: TGTGCCAGCAGGGGGGGGCAGGGGGCTGAAAAACTGTTTTTT
cdr3_aa: CASRGGQGAEKLFF

d_call: TRBD1
v_call: TRBV6-6
j_call: TRBJ1-6
clone_size: NA
cdr3_nt: TGTGCCAGCAGTTATGCCGACAGGGCAAATTCACCCCTCCACTTT
cdr3_aa: CASSYADRANSPLHF

d_call: NA
v_call: TRBV9
j_call: TRBJ2-7
clone_size: NA
cdr3_nt: TGTGCCAGCAGCCCCCACGCGGATGACTACGAGCAGTACTTC
cdr3_aa: CASSPHADDYEQYF

d_call: TRBD2
v_call: TRBV29-1
j_call: TRBJ2-3
clone_size: NA
cdr3_nt: TGCAGCGTTGAAAAGCGGGGGGCCCCCGCAGATACGCAGTATTTT
cdr3_aa: CSVEKRGAPADTQYF

d_call: NA
v_call: TRBV4-1
j_call: TRBJ2-1
clone_size: NA
cdr3_nt: TGCGCCAGCAGCCAAGAAGGGCTAGCCTACTACAATGAGCAGTTCTTC
cdr3_aa: CASSQEGLAYYNEQFF

d_call: TRBD1
v_call: TRBV7-8
j_call: TRBJ2-4
clone_size: NA
cdr3_nt: TGTGCCAGCAGTCAGAGGTACCCAGGGGGAAACATTCAGTACTTC
cdr3_aa: CASSQRYPGGNIQYF

d_call: NA
v_call: TRBV7-8
j_call: TRBJ1-1
clone_size: NA
cdr3_nt: TGTGCCAGCAGCTTAAGCAGGGCACACACTGAAGCTTTCTTT
cdr3_aa: CASSLSRAHTEAFF

d_call: TRBD1
v_call: TRBV10-3
j_call: TRBJ1-1
clone_size: NA
cdr3_nt: TGTGCCATCAGTGAGTCGAGAGGGACAGGGGCGGGGAACACTGAAGCTTTCTTT
cdr3_aa: CAISESRGTGAGNTEAFF

d_call: NA
v_call: TRBV14
j_call: TRBJ1-4
clone_size: few
cdr3_nt: TGTGCCAGCAGCCGGCACGCTTGGGTGCGGGCAACTAATGAAAAACTGTTTTTT
cdr3_aa: CASSRHAWVRATNEKLFF

d_call: NA
v_call: TRBV30
j_call: TRBJ1-1
clone_size: NA
cdr3_nt: TGTGCCTGGTGGGGGGACTCCCTGAACACTGAAGCTTTCTTT
cdr3_aa: CAWWGDSLNTEAFF

d_call: NA
v_call: TRBV7-8
j_call: TRBJ2-5
clone_size: NA
cdr3_nt: TGTGCCAGCAGCTTACGCCTTGAGCGGACCCAGTACTTC
cdr3_aa: CASSLRLERTQYF

d_call: TRBD2
v_call: TRBV6-1
j_call: TRBJ2-2
clone_size: NA
cdr3_nt: TGTGCCAGCAGTGACACTAGCGGGGGCGCCGGGGAGCTGTTTTTT
cdr3_aa: CASSDTSGGAGELFF

d_call: TRBD2
v_call: TRBV10-3
j_call: TRBJ2-3
clone_size: once
cdr3_nt: TGTGCCATCAGTGAGTCAGGAGGGACTAGCGGGGTTACAGATACGCAGTATTTT
cdr3_aa: CAISESGGTSGVTDTQYF

d_call: TRBD2
v_call: TRBV27
j_call: TRBJ2-1
clone_size: NA
cdr3_nt: TGTGCCAGCAGTTCACCCCCTGGACTAGCGGGGGCTTACTCCTACAATGAGCAGTTCTTC
cdr3_aa: CASSSPPGLAGAYSYNEQFF

d_call: NA
v_call: TRBV7-8
j_call: TRBJ2-7
clone_size: NA
cdr3_nt: TGTGCCAGCAGCCAAGAGGACATAAACTACGAGCAGTACTTC
cdr3_aa: CASSQEDINYEQYF

d_call: NA
v_call: TRBV2
j_call: TRBJ1-5
clone_size: NA
cdr3_nt: TGTGCCAGCAGCCCCGGAGGATCCCAGCCCCAGCATTTT
cdr3_aa: CASSPGGSQPQHF